Given below is one T cell receptor (beta chain) in context. Its cognate antigen is unknown. This entry comes from a study of shared clonotypes between healthy human individuals. In the study overall: Sampling drew on donors who were two women and three men aged 18 to 49. Broader study findings: An effect of sequencing depth on clonotype sharing among donors was expected.

TCRdb's copy holds only in-frame clones and misses some; the assay was immunoSEQ multiplex PCR. Here the sample spans over a million clones, 95% to 97% being singletons. The CDR3 runs to 15 residues. The V segment lost 6 bases and the J segment 7 bases; nucleotides outside the gene matches: 5. In germline, CDR1 is MNHNY, CDR2 SVGAGI (reference sequence). This TCR came from a man aged 25 to 40 in good health. The chain has TRBV6-6 and TRBJ2-1; the match to TRBD2 covers 14 bases. Sequenced input: naive CD4+ T cells sorted from blood. Subset reported: CD45RA+ positively selected. CDR3 region: CASRGTSGRWNEQFF. The CDR3, as DNA: TGTGCCAGCAGGGGGACTAGCGGGAGATGGAATGAGCAGTTCTTC.